These T cell receptor beta chains were read from a single sample in a study of shared clonotypes between healthy human individuals. Libraries were prepared by immunoSEQ multiplex PCR; TCRdb keeps only in-frame clonotypes and omits some of them. Of about 2.1 million clones listed, 80% to 95% are singletons. Sequenced input: naive CD8+ T cells from PBMCs. The receptors were sampled from a young man in good health. Some clones in this sample may be carry-over from other donors' samples. Both conserved end residues are part of each CDR3. D genes are given only for firm matches. A row's size may be missing; if present it is once, few, many or a size class.

V	D	size	J	CDR3	DNA
TRBV5-4	.	.	TRBJ1-2	CASSLGRMYGYTF	TGTGCCAGCAGCCTGGGACGGATGTATGGCTACACCTTC
TRBV9	TRBD1	.	TRBJ1-2	CASSPGTGGSFGYTF	TGTGCCAGCAGCCCAGGGACAGGGGGGTCATTTGGCTACACCTTC
TRBV7-8	TRBD2	.	TRBJ2-7	CASSKGTSGNSYEQYF	TGTGCCAGCAGCAAAGGGACTAGCGGGAACTCCTACGAGCAGTACTTC
TRBV4-3	.	.	TRBJ1-2	CASSRGINYGYTF	TGCGCCAGCAGCCGAGGCATTAACTATGGCTACACCTTC
TRBV4-3	.	.	TRBJ2-1	CASSHALGNNEQFF	TGCGCCAGCAGCCATGCTCTGGGAAACAATGAGCAGTTCTTC
TRBV11-2	.	.	TRBJ2-1	CASSLFTSSYNEQFF	TGTGCCAGCAGCCTCTTTACGAGCTCCTACAATGAGCAGTTCTTC
TRBV7-3	.	once	TRBJ2-7	CASSHPGLAAENEQYF	TGTGCCAGCAGCCACCCCGGACTGGCCGCGGAGAACGAGCAGTACTTC
TRBV6-5	.	once	TRBJ2-7	CASGDMGEQYF	TGTGCCAGCGGGGACATGGGGGAGCAGTACTTC
TRBV2	.	.	TRBJ2-2	CASSERATGELFF	TGTGCCAGCAGTGAAAGGGCCACCGGGGAGCTGTTTTTT
TRBV29-1	.	.	TRBJ2-3	CSVVTDTQYF	TGCAGCGTCGTCACAGATACGCAGTATTTT
TRBV6-5	.	.	TRBJ2-2	CASSYSRGEWTGELFF	TGTGCCAGCAGTTACTCGCGAGGGGAATGGACCGGGGAGCTGTTTTTT
TRBV18	.	.	TRBJ2-3	CASSPSRLPADTQYF	TGTGCCAGCTCACCGTCTCGACTCCCCGCAGATACGCAGTATTTT
TRBV28	.	.	TRBJ1-2	CASRPQGGYGYTF	TGTGCCAGCAGACCACAGGGCGGTTATGGCTACACCTTC
TRBV18	.	.	TRBJ2-1	CASSPPRRESYNEQFF	TGTGCCAGCTCACCACCGAGACGCGAATCCTACAATGAGCAGTTCTTC
TRBV5-8	TRBD1	.	TRBJ1-2	CASSLARGPNYGYTF	TGTGCCAGCAGCTTGGCAAGGGGGCCCAACTATGGCTACACCTTC
TRBV4-2	.	.	TRBJ1-1	CASSHNRRGPDTEAFF	TGTGCCAGCAGCCACAACCGGCGGGGGCCGGACACTGAAGCTTTCTTT
TRBV9	TRBD1	once	TRBJ2-1	CASSVNRDRADNEQFF	TGTGCCAGCAGCGTCAACCGGGACAGGGCAGACAATGAGCAGTTCTTC
TRBV4-1	.	.	TRBJ1-3	CASSRFEGSGGNTIYF	TGCGCCAGCAGCCGGTTTGAAGGGAGCGGTGGAAACACCATATATTTT
TRBV6-5	TRBD1	.	TRBJ2-3	CASSTGQGADTQYF	TGTGCCAGCAGTACGGGACAGGGCGCAGATACGCAGTATTTT
TRBV27	.	.	TRBJ2-7	CASSWMGGRYYEQYF	TGTGCCAGCAGTTGGATGGGTGGGAGGTACTACGAGCAGTACTTC
TRBV6-1	.	.	TRBJ2-3	CASRGPFSTDTQYF	TGTGCCAGCAGGGGCCCCTTTAGCACAGATACGCAGTATTTT
TRBV27	TRBD1	.	TRBJ2-2	CASSLFRPGTGSTGELFF	TGTGCCAGCAGTTTATTTCGGCCCGGGACAGGCTCAACCGGGGAGCTGTTTTTT
TRBV19	TRBD2	.	TRBJ2-4	CASSMISGGVGNIQYF	TGTGCCAGTAGTATGATTAGCGGGGGGGTCGGGAACATTCAGTACTTC
TRBV6-6	.	.	TRBJ1-2	CASRAGNYGYTF	TGTGCCAGCAGGGCAGGGAACTATGGCTACACCTTC
TRBV5-1	TRBD1	.	TRBJ2-7	CASSEGQTTYEQYF	TGCGCCAGCAGCGAGGGACAGACTACCTACGAGCAGTACTTC
TRBV7-9	.	.	TRBJ2-7	CASSPAGPDYEQYF	TGTGCCAGCAGCCCCGCGGGGCCAGACTACGAGCAGTACTTC
TRBV28	.	.	TRBJ1-1	CASSSNVRGPTEAFF	TGTGCCAGCAGTTCCAACGTCAGGGGCCCCACTGAAGCTTTCTTT